Listed below are T cell receptor beta chains from one sample, sequenced in a study of T cell changes during pregnancy in multiple sclerosis. Method: immunoSEQ multiplex PCR; TCRdb's copy keeps in-frame clones and lacks some. The sample has about 100,000 clones, approximately 90% seen once; the top ten hold roughly 0.82%. Sequences were derived from peripheral blood, sampled in the third trimester of pregnancy. These receptors all come from a female donor in good health, enrolled as a control in a pregnancy study. Both conserved end residues are part of each CDR3. A D gene is named only where the DNA matches it firmly. For some rows the clone size is stated as once, few or many, or as a class when expanded; others skip it.

>TRBD1|-|TRBJ1-3|TRBV5-4
TGTGCCAGCAGACCTGACAGGGGCGAGACAGGAAACACCATATATTTT
CASRPDRGETGNTIYF
>TRBD1|-|TRBJ1-6|TRBV9
TGTGCCAGCAGCGTAGTAGGGACAGGTTCACCCCTCCACTTT
CASSVVGTGSPLHF
>TRBD1|once|TRBJ1-2|TRBV19
TGTGCCAGTAGTCCACAGGGGATAATCTATGGCTACACCTTC
CASSPQGIIYGYTF
>-|-|TRBJ2-7|TRBV11-2
TGTGCCAGCAGCTTTGTCAGGGGTCTGTACGAGCAGTACTTC
CASSFVRGLYEQYF
>-|once|TRBJ1-6|TRBV4-3
TGCGCCAGCAGCCCCGGGGGTGGGGTGGTTGCGAATTCACCCCTCCACTTT
CASSPGGGVVANSPLHF
>TRBD1|-|TRBJ2-3|TRBV27
TGTGCCAGCACCACCCTAGGGGAGAGAGGGGGCCTGGATACGCAGTATTTT
CASTTLGERGGLDTQYF
>TRBD1|once|TRBJ1-1|TRBV6-5
TGTGCCAGCCGGGGGAGGACAGGACCTGAAGCTTTCTTT
CASRGRTGPEAFF
>TRBD1|-|TRBJ1-1|TRBV6-1
TGTGCCAGCGGACAGGAATACACTGAAGCTTTCTTT
CASGQEYTEAFF
>TRBD1|-|TRBJ2-5|TRBV7-9
TGTGCCAGCAGCCCGATGATGACAGGGGGCGGAGAGACCCAGTACTTC
CASSPMMTGGGETQYF
>-|-|TRBJ2-1|TRBV4-2
TGTGCCACCAGGTCAGAACCGGGGAGCTCCTACAATGAGCAGTTCTTC
CATRSEPGSSYNEQFF
>-|-|TRBJ1-1|TRBV10-2
TGCGCCAGCAGTGTGGAGGGAAGGAACACTGAAGCTTTCTTT
CASSVEGRNTEAFF
>TRBD1|-|TRBJ2-7|TRBV18
TGTGCCAGCACGCTCGAACAGGGGGAGCAGTACTTC
CASTLEQGEQYF
>-|few|TRBJ1-5|TRBV28
TGTGCCAGCAGTTTCCGTCAGCCCCAGCATTTT
CASSFRQPQHF
>TRBD1|-|TRBJ2-1|TRBV2
TGTGCCAGCAGTGATCAGGGGGCTGCCTACAATGAGCAGTTCTTC
CASSDQGAAYNEQFF
>TRBD2|once|TRBJ2-5|TRBV2
TGTGCCAGCAGTGCCTCAGCGGGGGGCCAAGAGACCCAGTACTTC
CASSASAGGQETQYF
>TRBD1|-|TRBJ2-5|TRBV23-1
TGCGCCAGCAGTCAACGTGACAGGGATCTAAGCCAAGAGACCCAGTACTTC
CASSQRDRDLSQETQYF
>TRBD1|-|TRBJ2-5|TRBV6-1
TGTGCCAGCAGTGAGACAGGGGGGGTGACCCAGTACTTC
CASSETGGVTQYF
>TRBD1|-|TRBJ1-3|TRBV19
TGTGCCAGTAGGGACAGGGTAGACGGAAACACCATATATTTT
CASRDRVDGNTIYF
>-|-|TRBJ2-2|TRBV5-1
TGCGCCAGCAGCCGGCCCCGAGGGAACACCGGGGAGCTGTTTTTT
CASSRPRGNTGELFF
>-|-|TRBJ1-4|TRBV5-6
TGTGCCAGCAGCTCCCCCGGGGATGGTGAAAAACTGTTTTTT
CASSSPGDGEKLFF
>-|-|TRBJ2-7|TRBV19
TGTGCCAGCAGCACAGGGCCGATCTACGAGCAGTACTTC
CASSTGPIYEQYF
>TRBD1|-|TRBJ2-7|TRBV7-9
TGTGCCAGCAGCTTGCCCGGGACAGGGTCTTGGGAGCAGTACTTC
CASSLPGTGSWEQYF
>TRBD1|-|TRBJ2-1|TRBV4-1
TGCGCCAGCAGCCGAGACAGGGGATCCTACAATGAGCAGTTCTTC
CASSRDRGSYNEQFF
>TRBD1|-|TRBJ1-2|TRBV4-3
TGCGCCAGCACCTACGACAGGGGCGCCCCTGGGGGCTACACCTTC
CASTYDRGAPGGYTF
>TRBD2|-|TRBJ2-1|TRBV19
TGTGCCAGTAGTATTAGCGGGGGGAGTCTTAACAATGAGCAGTTCTTC
CASSISGGSLNNEQFF
>TRBD1|-|TRBJ1-2|TRBV30
TGTGCCTGGAATATGGGGACAGACTATGGCTACACCTTC
CAWNMGTDYGYTF
>-|-|TRBJ1-3|TRBV18
TGTGCCAGCTCACCACCGGCCGGGGGAAACACCATATATTTT
CASSPPAGGNTIYF
>-|-|TRBJ1-2|TRBV19
TGTGCCAGCGGGACTTACGGCTACACCTTC
CASGTYGYTF
>TRBD1|-|TRBJ1-2|TRBV27
TGTGCCAGCAGTATCCTGGGGACAGGGTACTATGGCTACACCTTC
CASSILGTGYYGYTF
>TRBD2|-|TRBJ2-5|TRBV10-2
TGCGCCAGCAGTGGGGGAGGGGCAAATCAAGAGACCCAGTACTTC
CASSGGGANQETQYF
>TRBD1|-|TRBJ1-2|TRBV11-2
TGTGCCAGCAGCTTAAATCCGTCGCGCAGGGGGTCTGGCTACACCTTC
CASSLNPSRRGSGYTF
>TRBD2|-|TRBJ2-3|TRBV19
TGTGCCAGTAGCCCCGTACGGGGGGGGTCTAGCACAGATACGCAGTATTTT
CASSPVRGGSSTDTQYF
>TRBD2|-|TRBJ2-5|TRBV7-2
TGTGCCAGCAGCCGGACTAGCGGGGGGTACCCCCAAGAGACCCAGTACTTC
CASSRTSGGYPQETQYF
>TRBD2|-|TRBJ2-7|TRBV7-2
TGTGCCAGCAGCCCAAGGGGTGGCGGGGGGGCTGACGAGCAGTACTTC
CASSPRGGGGADEQYF
>-|-|TRBJ1-1|TRBV5-1
TGCGCCAGCAGCGCCATGGCGAACACTGAAGCTTTCTTT
CASSAMANTEAFF
>-|-|TRBJ2-5|TRBV6-6
TGTGCCAGCAGTTCTAACAGGGTGCAAGAGACCCAGTACTTC
CASSSNRVQETQYF
>-|-|TRBJ2-7|TRBV30
TGTGCCGGGGGGGGGCAGGGAAGGATCGAGCAGTACTTC
CAGGGQGRIEQYF
>-|-|TRBJ2-5|TRBV27
TGTGCCAGCAGTTTGAACAGGTTAGAGACCCAGTACTTC
CASSLNRLETQYF
>-|-|TRBJ1-4|TRBV4-3
TGCGCCAGCAGCCAAGAACAGGGAGAGGAAAAACTGTTTTTT
CASSQEQGEEKLFF
>TRBD2|once|TRBJ2-7|TRBV6-6
TGTGCCAGCAGTTACGTTCGGGGGGACTATTCTCCCGAGCAGTACTTC
CASSYVRGDYSPEQYF
>-|once|TRBJ1-5|TRBV7-2
TGTGCCAGCAGCTTAGCGACAGCCAATCAGCCCCAGCATTTT
CASSLATANQPQHF
>-|-|TRBJ2-1|TRBV19
TGTGCCAGTAGTATAAGGCAGGCCGCGAATGAGCAGTTCTTC
CASSIRQAANEQFF
>-|-|TRBJ2-1|TRBV15
TGTGCCACCAGCAGAAAACCGGGGGGCCCCAGCGAGCAGTTCTTC
CATSRKPGGPSEQFF
>-|-|TRBJ2-7|TRBV30
TGTGCCTGGAGCTCTACAGGGAACTACGAGCAGTACTTC
CAWSSTGNYEQYF
>-|-|TRBJ2-7|TRBV4-1
TGCGCCAGCAGCCAAGAAACAGTCTACGAGCAGTACTTC
CASSQETVYEQYF
>-|once|TRBJ2-4|TRBV27
TGTGCCAGCAGTTTAATTGGCTCCGGGTTAAACATTCAGTACTTC
CASSLIGSGLNIQYF
>TRBD1|once|TRBJ2-5|TRBV5-4
TGTGCCAGCAGCTTGAACAGGGGGGCCCTCCAAGAGACCCAGTACTTC
CASSLNRGALQETQYF
>TRBD1|few|TRBJ1-1|TRBV4-1
TGCGCCAGCAGCCAAGCCGACAGGGCCACCGTGTTCTTT
CASSQADRATVFF
>-|-|TRBJ2-3|TRBV6-1
TGTGCCAGCAGTGAAGAGAACAGGTTGGTTGAAGATACGCAGTATTTT
CASSEENRLVEDTQYF
>-|few|TRBJ1-5|TRBV29-1
TGCAGCGTCCAGGACAGCATCAATCAGCCCCAGCATTTT
CSVQDSINQPQHF
>-|-|TRBJ2-6|TRBV4-3
TGCGCCAGCAGCCAAGGGGGGGAATGGGCTGGGGCCAACGTCCTGACTTTC
CASSQGGEWAGANVLTF
>TRBD1|-|TRBJ2-7|TRBV5-8
TGTGCCAGCAGCTTTAGGGACAGGGGCACCTACGAGCAGTACTTC
CASSFRDRGTYEQYF